This T cell receptor (beta chain) was identified during a study of neurological immune-mediated disorders. This clonotype was counted ten times or more. Germline-derived CDR1 and CDR2 are SQVTM and ANQGSEA. V lost 7 bases and J lost 0; bases outside the gene matches: 6. There are 14 residues in the CDR3. TCRdb fed the 5' RACE reads into MiXCR, producing one record per CDR3 protein. The sample shows 50,000 or so distinct CDR3 sequences, less than 4% of them seen only once. The chain employs TRBV29-1 and TRBJ2-3, with TRBD2 identical over 8 bases. This clonotype was obtained from a man aged 55 to 70 with multiple sclerosis. Source material: PBMCs. The CDR3 spells CSADSGTSTDTQYF. CDR3 coding DNA: TGCAGCGCCGATAGCGGGACTAGCACAGATACGCAGTATTTT.